These 6 T cell receptor beta chains originate from one sample sequenced in a study of shared clonotypes between healthy human individuals (dated by TCRdb to the early 2020s). Library generation was performed with the immunoSEQ multiplex PCR assay. The immuneACCESS repertoire file appears here via TCRdb, limited to in-frame rearrangements. These files lack a portion of the clones; in checked studies, under half of the deficit traces to unresolved V genes, and the cause of the others is not known. For this sample there are approximately 530,000 clones; roughly 95% appear just once. The top ten clonotypes cover 0.064% of the sample. Sequencing was carried out using naive CD4+ T cells sorted from blood. The cell subset or site label corresponds to: CD45RA+ positively selected. Receptors originate from a woman aged 25 to 39 in good health.

The chain carries TRBV11-2 and TRBJ2-7, with D perhaps matching TRBD2 (6 bases). CDR1 is SGHAT, CDR2 FQNNGV, per germline. The ends were cut back, 0 bases at V and 6 bases at J, with 9 bases in the middle. The CDR3 runs 13 residues. CDR3 loop: CASSLDGGLEQYF. CDR3 nucleotides: TGTGCCAGCAGCTTAGATGGGGGACTCGAGCAGTACTTC.

The chain is built from TRBV6-5 and TRBJ2-7, with no clear D. The CDR3 has 13 residues. Deletions cut 6 bases from V and 3 bases from J, with 12 bases between. CDR1 and CDR2 (germline): MNHEY, SVGAGI. Here the CDR3 DNA reads TGTGCCAGCAGAGACGCACTACACTACGAGCAGTACTTC. Translated, it gives CASRDALHYEQYF.

V is TRBV4-1 and J is TRBJ2-1; TRBD1 agrees at 10 bases. V gave up 6 bases and J gave up 8 bases; unmatched junction bases: 10. The CDR3 extends over 15 amino acids. CDR1 and CDR2 (germline): MGHRA, YSYEKL. The CDR3: CASRPTGGLGDEQFF. Written as DNA, the CDR3 is TGCGCCAGCAGACCGACAGGGGGCCTCGGCGATGAGCAGTTCTTC.

CDR3 nucleotide sequence: TGCAGCGTCGCTCCTAGCGGGAGGGCACCCGAGCAGTACTTC. Amino acid sequence: CSVAPSGRAPEQYF. J is TRBJ2-7 and V is TRBV29-1; 12 bases fit TRBD2. With V trimmed by 6 bases and J by 6 bases, 9 bases remained unmatched. The CDR3 runs 14 residues. Germline V gives CDR1 SQVTM, CDR2 ANQGSEA.

The rearrangement joins TRBV10-3 to TRBJ1-5; the match to TRBD1 covers 7 bases. Germline V gene sequence: CDR1 ENHRY, CDR2 SYGVKD. The CDR3 runs to 14 residues. Unmatched junction bases numbered 10, after V lost 3 bases and J lost 11 bases. The CDR3 loop reads CAISDLAGGGSQHF. CDR3 nucleotide sequence: TGTGCCATCAGTGATTTGGCAGGGGGAGGGTCCCAGCATTTT.

This clone was detected once. The chain employs TRBV29-1 and TRBJ1-1; D unresolved. In germline, CDR1 is SQVTM, CDR2 ANQGSEA. The CDR3 spans 11 residues. The V end lost 0 bases, the J end lost 6 bases, and 5 bases lay between the germline ends. The CDR3 protein is CSVEEVAEAFF. The CDR3 coding sequence is TGCAGCGTTGAAGAGGTCGCTGAAGCTTTCTTT.